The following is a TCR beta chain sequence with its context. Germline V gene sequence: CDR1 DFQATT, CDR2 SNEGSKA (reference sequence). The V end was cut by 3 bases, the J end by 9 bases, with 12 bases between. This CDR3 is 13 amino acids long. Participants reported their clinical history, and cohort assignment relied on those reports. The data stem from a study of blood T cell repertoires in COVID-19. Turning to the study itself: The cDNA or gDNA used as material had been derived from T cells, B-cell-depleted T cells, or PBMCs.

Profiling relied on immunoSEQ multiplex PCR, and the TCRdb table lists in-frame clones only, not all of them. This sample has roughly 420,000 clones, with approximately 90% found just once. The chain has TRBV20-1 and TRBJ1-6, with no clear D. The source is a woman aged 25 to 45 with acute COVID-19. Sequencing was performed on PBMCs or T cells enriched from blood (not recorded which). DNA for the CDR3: TGCAGTGCTAGTTCAGTAGGAGGTTCACCCCTCCACTTT. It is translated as CSASSVGGSPLHF.